This T cell receptor beta chain was captured by sequencing in a study of early stage breast cancer tumors (dated by TCRdb to the late 2010s). General notes on the study: Of the roughly 15 invasive breast tumors, about a dozen were found to be estrogen receptor-positive, progesterone receptor-positive and HER2-negative. Of the roughly twelve ER+/PR+/HER2- tumors, eight were classified as invasive ductal carcinomas and four as invasive lobular carcinomas. On average, each sample had around 10-fold read coverage. A total of some 2.6 million templates, representing almost 1,100,000 unique clonotypes, were detected across all samples.

The CDR3, from cysteine to phenylalanine, totals 17 residues. Only CDR3 DNA remains: 51 bases, in frame from the first base. Via the germline V gene, CDR1 is SGHAT and CDR2 FQNNGV. V is cut back by 2 bases and J by 4 bases, with 8 bases in the junction unmatched. Two independent genomic DNA replicates were amplified for each sample, with around 0.5 ug used for blood and 1.5 ug for tumor or normal breast. Following the manufacturer's instructions, the ImmunoSeq Intro kit was used to carry out TCRB sequencing on genomic DNA. The multiplex PCR ran for around 33 cycles using proprietary primers and spike-in control sequences for absolute quantification. An 87-bp fragment spanning the CDR3 and flanking V and J genes was sequenced with single-end 150-bp reads. Each lane of an Illumina MiSeq using version 3.0 chemistry carried seven multiplexed samples, with two replicates per sample. Per the authors' processing: Raw data were processed with the vendor's proprietary pipeline, and both replicates were merged into a single result per sample. A clonotype was defined as productive rearrangements that share the same V-gene family, CDR3 amino acid sequence and J-gene segment. Clonality was computed as 1 minus the normalized Shannon entropy (Pielou evenness) of TCRB abundances. T cell density was estimated by dividing total templates by the number of input cells inferred from the DNA input amount. Total repertoire diversity and clonality were estimated with Recon using default parameters. A clonotype counted as tumor-enriched if its abundance in tumor exceeded 0.1% and was at least 32-fold higher than its abundance in normal breast. TCRdb mirrors the immuneACCESS table, restricted to in-frame sequences. Some clones are absent from its copies; in checked studies, under half trace to an unresolved V gene, and the reason for the others is unknown. For V, J and clone size, that table is used; D and trimming come from the DNA. Counted in this sample were approximately 48,000 clones; 85% to 95% of them appeared once. Approximately 5% of the sample rests with the top ten.

As concerns this clone: The antigen it recognizes is unknown. Per-nucleotide qualities are absent, and no much larger clonotype sits a single base away.

The study profiled bulk TCR beta-chain repertoires in matched peripheral blood, tumor and adjacent normal breast tissue taken from fewer than 20 patients with early-stage breast cancer. Before surgery, about 4.5-10 mL of whole blood was collected in EDTA tubes and processed within 2 hours. Peripheral blood mononuclear cells were isolated by Ficoll-Paque centrifugation in SepMate-50 tubes. For storage in liquid nitrogen, PBMCs were cryopreserved as aliquots of roughly 2 to 4.5 million cells in around 90% FBS with 10% DMSO. Genomic DNA was extracted with the Qiagen AllPrep DNA/RNA Mini kit. General findings and caveats noted by the study authors: Compared with adjacent normal breast tissue, tumors had higher clonality and roughly 2.5-fold greater T cell density. Repertoires from blood resembled normal breast more closely than tumor, and using blood as a reference for each tissue separated tumor from normal in about 90% of the 16 patients. Enriched TCRB sequences shared across patients were found to be mostly commonly generated sequences that were unlikely to play an important role in the tumor microenvironment. Because the cohort was small, analysis by tumor subtype was not possible. Chain pairing and functional markers such as CD4, CD8 and FOXP3 were not captured by bulk genomic DNA sequencing of unsorted cells.

The sequence joins TRBV11-2 to TRBJ1-5; 10 nucleotides in the junction match TRBD1. This clonotype was sampled from a person aged 65 to 79 with breast cancer. The material sequenced was blood. The sequenced DNA: TGTGCCAGCAGCTTATATCGACAGGGGGCGGGTAATCAGCCCCAGCATTTT. Its protein reads: CASSLYRQGAGNQPQHF.